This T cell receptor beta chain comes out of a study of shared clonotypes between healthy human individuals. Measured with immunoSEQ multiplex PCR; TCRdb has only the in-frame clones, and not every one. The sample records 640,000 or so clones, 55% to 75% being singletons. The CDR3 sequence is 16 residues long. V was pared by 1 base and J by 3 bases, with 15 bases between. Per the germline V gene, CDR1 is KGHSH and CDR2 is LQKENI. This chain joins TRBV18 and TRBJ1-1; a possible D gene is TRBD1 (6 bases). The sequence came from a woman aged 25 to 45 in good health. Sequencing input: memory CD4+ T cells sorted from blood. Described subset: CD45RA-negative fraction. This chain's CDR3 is CASSPRMGARDTEAFF. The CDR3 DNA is TGTGCCAGCTCACCACGGATGGGGGCTCGGGACACTGAAGCTTTCTTT.